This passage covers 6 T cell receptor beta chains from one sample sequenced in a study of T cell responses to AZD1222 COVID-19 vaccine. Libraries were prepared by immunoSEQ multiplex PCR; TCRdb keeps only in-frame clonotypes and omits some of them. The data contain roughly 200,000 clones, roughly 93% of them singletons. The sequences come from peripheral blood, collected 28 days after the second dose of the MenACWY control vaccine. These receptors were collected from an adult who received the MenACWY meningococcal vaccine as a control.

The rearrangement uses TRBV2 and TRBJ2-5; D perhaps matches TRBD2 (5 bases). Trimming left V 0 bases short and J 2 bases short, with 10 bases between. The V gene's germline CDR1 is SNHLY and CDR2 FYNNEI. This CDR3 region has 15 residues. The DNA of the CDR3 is TGTGCCAGCAGTGAAGCGGGAGTGCGGCAAGAGACCCAGTACTTC. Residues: CASSEAGVRQETQYF.

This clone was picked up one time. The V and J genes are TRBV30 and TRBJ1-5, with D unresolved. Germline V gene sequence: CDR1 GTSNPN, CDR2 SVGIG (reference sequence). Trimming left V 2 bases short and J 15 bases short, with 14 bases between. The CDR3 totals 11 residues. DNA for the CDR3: TGTGCCTGGAGTACCCGGGAGATAAGGCATTTT. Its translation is CAWSTREIRHF.

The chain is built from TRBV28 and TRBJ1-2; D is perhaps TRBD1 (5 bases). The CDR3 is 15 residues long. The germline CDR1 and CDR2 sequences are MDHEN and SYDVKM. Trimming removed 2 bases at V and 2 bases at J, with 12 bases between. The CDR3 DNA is TGTGCCAGCAGTTTACGGGGCAGGACGAACTATGGCTACACCTTC. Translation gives CASSLRGRTNYGYTF.

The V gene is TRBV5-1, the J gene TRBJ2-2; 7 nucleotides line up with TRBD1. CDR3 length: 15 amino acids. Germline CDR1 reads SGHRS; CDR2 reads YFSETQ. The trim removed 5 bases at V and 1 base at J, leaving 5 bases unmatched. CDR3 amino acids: CASRVQGENTGELFF. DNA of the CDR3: TGCGCCAGCAGGGTCCAGGGGGAGAACACCGGGGAGCTGTTTTTT. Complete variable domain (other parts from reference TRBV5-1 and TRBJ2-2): KAGVTQTPRYLIKTRGQQVTLSCSPISGHRSVSWYQQTPGQGLQFLFEYFSETQRNKGNFPGRFSGRQFSNSRSEMNVSTLELGDSALYLCASRVQGENTGELFFGEGSRLTVL.

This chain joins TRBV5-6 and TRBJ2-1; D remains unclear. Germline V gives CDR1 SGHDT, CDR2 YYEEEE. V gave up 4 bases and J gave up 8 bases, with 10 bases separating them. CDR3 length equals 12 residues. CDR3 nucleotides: TGTGCCAGCAGCACGACAAGGGATGAGCAGTTCTTC. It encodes CASSTTRDEQFF. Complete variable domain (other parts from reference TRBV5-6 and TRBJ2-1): DAGVTQSPTHLIKTRGQQVTLRCSPKSGHDTVSWYQQALGQGPQFIFQYYEEEERQRGNFPDRFSGHQFPNYSSELNVNALLLGDSALYLCASSTTRDEQFFGPGTRLTVL.

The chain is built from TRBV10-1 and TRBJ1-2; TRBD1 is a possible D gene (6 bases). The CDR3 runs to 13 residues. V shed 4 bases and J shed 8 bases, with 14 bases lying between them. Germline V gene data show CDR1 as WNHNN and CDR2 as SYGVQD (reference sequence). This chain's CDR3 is CASSVGHQRGYTF. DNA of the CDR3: TGCGCCAGCAGTGTGGGACATCAGCGCGGCTACACCTTC.